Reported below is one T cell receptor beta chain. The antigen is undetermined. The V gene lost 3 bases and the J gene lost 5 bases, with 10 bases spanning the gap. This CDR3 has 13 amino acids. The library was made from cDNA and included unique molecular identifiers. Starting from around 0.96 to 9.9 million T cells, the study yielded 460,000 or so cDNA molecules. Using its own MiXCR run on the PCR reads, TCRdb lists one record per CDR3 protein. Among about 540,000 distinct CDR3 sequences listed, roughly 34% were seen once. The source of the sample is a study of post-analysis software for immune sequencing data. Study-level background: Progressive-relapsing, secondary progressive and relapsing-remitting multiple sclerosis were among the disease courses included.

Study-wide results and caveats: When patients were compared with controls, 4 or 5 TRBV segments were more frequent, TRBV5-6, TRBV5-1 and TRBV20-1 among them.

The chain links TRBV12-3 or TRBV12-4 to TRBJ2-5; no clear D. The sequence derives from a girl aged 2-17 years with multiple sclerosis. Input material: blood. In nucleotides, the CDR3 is TGTGCCAGCAGTTTTTCCTTTGAGGAGACCCAGTACTTC. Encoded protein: CASSFSFEETQYF.